A single T cell receptor (beta chain) is shown here with its context. The target antigen is unknown. The CDR3 extends over 16 amino acids. The V end lost 0 bases, the J end lost 7 bases, and 15 bases lay between the germline ends. CDR1 and CDR2 from the germline V gene are MGHRA and YSYEKL. This record belongs to a study of beta chain features in type 1 diabetes. The study's findings and limits: Short templates might get an advantage during PCR, and this would be equal in patients and controls. Small HLA sub-analyses could not settle whether HLA shapes TCRB rearrangement. The naive, central memory and Treg TCRB repertoires of patients appeared to be more similar to one another than those of healthy donors.

The study reverse transcribed the entire isolated RNA, so it sequenced expressed TCRB transcripts. Here immunoSEQ multiplex PCR was the method, and the copy in TCRdb shows in-frame clones only, minus some. Among some 400,000 clones listed, about 15% were seen once. Sequenced input: naive CD4+ T cells from blood. This sequence joins TRBV4-1 and TRBJ2-2; D is perhaps TRBD2 (5 bases). This receptor was identified in a woman aged 18-35 years in good health. The DNA of the CDR3 is TGCGCCAGCAGCCAAGATCGAAGAGGGTTGGGCGGGGAGCTGTTTTTT. Amino acids: CASSQDRRGLGGELFF.